Listed here are 20 T cell receptor beta chains from one sample, sequenced in a study of radiotherapy plus CTLA-4 blockade in lung cancer (dated 2018 in TCRdb). The method behind the library was the immunoSEQ multiplex PCR assay. TCRdb obtained this table from immuneACCESS and retained in-frame rearrangements with V and J assigned. These tables miss some clones; where compared with another copy, unresolved V genes account for less than half of the shortfall, and the remainder is unexplained. Present in this sample are approximately 60,000 clones, about 80% of which were seen just once. Together, the top ten hold 6% to 7% of the sample. This specimen was peripheral blood, taken from a patient treated with radiotherapy plus ipilimumab. Receptor source: a human donor with non-small cell lung cancer whose response to radiotherapy plus ipilimumab could not be evaluated.

The genes are TRBV2 and TRBJ2-7, with 9 bases fitting TRBD2. Germline V gene lookup returns CDR1 SNHLY and CDR2 FYNNEI. CDR3 length equals 14 residues. After removal of 6 bases from V and 3 bases from J, the junction contained 6 bases not matched to a gene. The chain's CDR3 is CASSPSGVVYEQYF. The CDR3 DNA is TGTGCCAGCAGCCCTAGCGGGGTCGTCTACGAGCAGTACTTC.

Only one count was recorded for this clone. V is TRBV28 and J is TRBJ1-1, with D unclear. The V end lost 7 bases, the J end lost 4 bases, and 10 bases lay between the germline ends. The germline V gene has CDR1 MDHEN and CDR2 SYDVKM. The CDR3 is 12 residues long. CDR3 bases: TGTGCCAGCATCCAAAGAGGCACTGAAGCTTTCTTT. Protein product: CASIQRGTEAFF.

The rearrangement joins TRBV23-1 to TRBJ2-4, with D perhaps TRBD1 (5 bases). TRBV23-1 is labeled an ORF, and its function is uncertain. This CDR3 is built from 14 residues. Trimming took off 4 bases at V and 2 bases at J, with 9 bases between the two ends. This chain's CDR3 is CASSLGVTKNIQYF. CDR3 DNA: TGCGCCAGCAGTCTAGGGGTAACCAAAAACATTCAGTACTTC.

This chain connects TRBV7-9 to TRBJ2-7, with D unclear. Between the trimmed V and J ends, which lost 6 bases and 4 bases, there was a span of 13 bases. The CDR3 totals 13 residues. CDR1 is SEHNR, CDR2 FQNEAQ, per germline (reference sequence). CDR3 region: CASSSVVPYEQYF. The CDR3 DNA sequence: TGTGCCAGCAGTTCCGTAGTGCCTTACGAGCAGTACTTC.

This clone was detected only a few times. The V call is TRBV28, the J call TRBJ2-7; TRBD1 is a possible D gene (5 bases). The V and J ends lost 6 bases and 5 bases respectively, with 11 bases between them. Looked up from germline, CDR1 is MDHEN and CDR2 is SYDVKM. CDR3 length: 12 residues. The CDR3 sequence is CASSLQQDEQYF. The CDR3 DNA is TGTGCCAGCAGCTTACAACAGGACGAGCAGTACTTC.

The chain recombines TRBV19 with TRBJ2-7; 7 bases are a match to TRBD1. CDR1 and CDR2 (germline): LNHDA, SQIVND (reference sequence). The junction had 9 bases not matched to a gene; V was cut back by 5 bases and J by 2 bases. This CDR3 comprises 15 residues. The CDR3 DNA sequence: TGTGCCAGTAGTCCCGGACAGGCCCCCGCCTACGAGCAGTACTTC. It translates to CASSPGQAPAYEQYF.

V usage is TRBV4-1 and J usage is TRBJ1-3; the D gene is possibly TRBD1 (5 bases). The CDR3 spans 15 residues. Looked up from germline, CDR1 is MGHRA and CDR2 is YSYEKL. V dropped 2 bases and J dropped 4 bases, with 12 bases sitting between them. This CDR3 is CASSQRARVGNTIYF. Here the CDR3 DNA reads TGCGCCAGCAGCCAAAGGGCCAGGGTCGGAAACACCATATATTTT.

The V call is TRBV18, the J call TRBJ1-1; 7 nucleotides align to TRBD1. The CDR3 sequence is 19 residues long. J gave up 0 bases and V 0 bases, and 13 bases lay outside the gene matches. Germline assignment: CDR1 KGHSH and CDR2 LQKENI. The CDR3 bases are TGTGCCAGCTCACCACCGACAGGGCTTACCCGGGAGATGAACACTGAAGCTTTCTTT. The encoded protein is CASSPPTGLTREMNTEAFF. Variable domain in full (rest from reference TRBV18 and TRBJ1-1): NAGVMQNPRHLVRRRGQEARLRCSPMKGHSHVYWYRQLPEEGLKFMVYLQKENIIDESGMPKERFSAEFPKEGPSILRIQQVVRGDSAAYFCASSPPTGLTREMNTEAFFGQGTRLTVV.

The CDR3 nucleotides are TGCGCCAGCAGCTTGGTCGCAGGGGGCCAAGAGACCCAGTACTTC. This translates into CASSLVAGGQETQYF. The chain uses TRBV5-1 and TRBJ2-5; 7 nucleotides line up with TRBD1. The CDR3 loop spans 15 amino acids. Germline V gene data show CDR1 as SGHRS and CDR2 as YFSETQ. V gave up 0 bases and J gave up 1 base; unmatched junction bases: 3.

The table lists this clone with a few counts. The V call is TRBV6-5, the J call TRBJ2-7, with a possible D match to TRBD1 (6 bases). Germline CDR1 reads MNHEY; CDR2 reads SVGAGI. V lost 6 bases, J lost 6 bases, and 21 bases lay in between. The CDR3 length is 15 residues. CDR3 nucleotides: TGTGCCAGCAGCCGCCGGACAGACGAAACGGGCGAGCAGTACTTC. This encodes CASSRRTDETGEQYF.

The chain carries TRBV4-3 and TRBJ2-5, with D possibly matching TRBD1 (7 bases). The CDR3 runs 15 residues. The germline V and J ends were trimmed by 1 base and 5 bases, with 14 bases remaining between them. The germline V gene has CDR1 LGHNA and CDR2 YSLEER. The CDR3 loop reads CASSQAGAGGETQYF. CDR3 coding DNA: TGCGCCAGCAGCCAAGCCGGCGCAGGGGGGGAGACCCAGTACTTC.

The rearrangement uses TRBV7-2 and TRBJ1-1, with D uncertain. The V gene lost 7 bases and the J gene lost 7 bases, with 22 bases spanning the gap. This CDR3 has 15 residues. CDR1 and CDR2 from the germline V gene are SGHTA and FQGNSA. Written as DNA, the CDR3 is TGTGCCAGCACTATTCGCGAGGGATTAGGGCATGAAGCTTTCTTT. Translating gives CASTIREGLGHEAFF. Full variable domain (outside the CDR3, taken from reference TRBV7-2 and TRBJ1-1): GAGVSQSPSNKVTEKGKDVELRCDPISGHTALYWYRQSLGQGLEFLIYFQGNSAPDKSGLPSDRFSAERTGGSVSTLTIQRTQQEDSAVYLCASTIREGLGHEAFFGQGTRLTVV.

The chain uses TRBV6-5 and TRBJ2-7; weak D call: TRBD1 (6 bases). V dropped 0 bases and J dropped 6 bases, with 12 bases sitting between them. Germline CDR1 reads MNHEY; CDR2 reads SVGAGI. The length of the CDR3 is 14 residues. The CDR3 coding sequence is TGTGCCAGCAGTTACTCGCATCAGGGGATCGAGCAGTACTTC. Amino acid sequence: CASSYSHQGIEQYF.

The chain carries TRBV18 and TRBJ2-1, with D perhaps TRBD1 (6 bases). Trimming took off 3 bases at V and 6 bases at J, with 18 bases between the two ends. Germline loops: CDR1 KGHSH, CDR2 LQKENI. The CDR3 is made up of 16 amino acids. CDR3 amino acids: CASSPSHRDLLNEQFF. CDR3 coding DNA: TGTGCCAGCTCACCGTCTCACAGGGACCTCCTCAATGAGCAGTTCTTC.

The chain carries TRBV7-9 and TRBJ2-3; 7 bases are shared with TRBD1. From germline, CDR1 is SEHNR and CDR2 FQNEAQ (reference sequence). This CDR3 comprises 15 residues. V lost 4 bases to trimming and J lost 2 bases; unmatched junction nucleotides: 6. CDR3 nucleotide sequence: TGTGCCAGCAGCTCGTGGACAGGATACACAGATACGCAGTATTTT. This translates into CASSSWTGYTDTQYF.

The chain recombines TRBV7-2 with TRBJ2-5, with TRBD2 matching over 7 bases. The trim removed 1 base at V and 5 bases at J, leaving 10 bases unmatched. This CDR3 region has 16 residues. Germline CDR1 reads SGHTA; CDR2 reads FQGNSA. Here the CDR3 DNA reads TGTGCCAGCAGCTTAGGACCGGGGAGGGGCGGGGAGACCCAGTACTTC. Its translation is CASSLGPGRGGETQYF.

The chain uses TRBV29-1 and TRBJ2-3, with D tentatively TRBD1 (7 bases). Germline V gene sequence: CDR1 SQVTM, CDR2 ANQGSEA. Trimming left V 4 bases short and J 3 bases short, with 11 bases between. The CDR3 covers 13 residues. The CDR3 DNA follows: TGCAGCGTTGCGACAGGGAGGACAGATACGCAGTATTTT. Residues: CSVATGRTDTQYF.

This clone has just one count. The same CDR3 can be traced to other DNA sequences in this sample. The chain recombines TRBV6-5 with TRBJ1-2, with 10 bases that match TRBD1. This CDR3 contains 14 residues. J was trimmed by 4 bases and V by 2 bases; bases with no gene match: 1. Germline V gene data show CDR1 as MNHEY and CDR2 as SVGAGI. The CDR3 DNA follows: TGTGCCAGCAGTTACCGGACAGGGGGCTATGGCTACACCTTC. Its translation is CASSYRTGGYGYTF.

This chain connects TRBV6-5 to TRBJ2-7; 10 nucleotides align to TRBD1. CDR3 length: 15 amino acids. Looked up from germline, CDR1 is MNHEY and CDR2 is SVGAGI. The ends lost 6 bases at V and 3 bases at J; junction bases unmatched: 8. CDR3 amino acids: CASRTDRGLGYEQYF. The CDR3 DNA is TGTGCCAGCAGGACCGACAGGGGGCTGGGCTACGAGCAGTACTTC.

The chain is built from TRBV19 and TRBJ1-5; the match to TRBD1 covers 10 bases. This CDR3 has 14 amino acids. The V gene end was trimmed by 3 bases and the J gene end by 6 bases; junction bases not matched to a gene: 2. Germline V gene sequence: CDR1 LNHDA, CDR2 SQIVND (reference sequence). CDR3 bases: TGTGCCAGTAGTATCCGGGACAGGGGTCAGCCCCAGCATTTT. Its translation: CASSIRDRGQPQHF. The whole variable domain, filled in from reference TRBV19 and TRBJ1-5, reads DGGITQSPKYLFRKEGQNVTLSCEQNLNHDAMYWYRQDPGQGLRLIYYSQIVNDFQKGDIAEGYSVSREKKESFPLTVTSAQKNPTAFYLCASSIRDRGQPQHFGDGTRLSIL.